The subject of this entry is one TCR beta chain. The sample is drawn from a study of blood T cell repertoires in COVID-19. For the study at large: COVID-19 samples, acute and convalescent, were from the United States, Italy and Spain. PBMCs, B-cell-depleted T cells, or T cells were the source of the cDNA or gDNA that made up the material.

V was clipped by 1 base and J by 1 base, with 18 bases between them. Germline assignment: CDR1 SGHNT and CDR2 YENEEA. The CDR3 loop spans 18 amino acids. Under the authors' procedure: Reference gene primer amplification yielded estimated nucleated cell counts. TCRdb keeps only in-frame clones here, not all; method: immunoSEQ multiplex PCR. V and J calls and clone size are as listed in that table; D and trimming were resolved from the DNA. The table lists 250,000 or so clones, about 83% of them singletons. The chain has TRBV11-3 and TRBJ2-3; D perhaps matches TRBD2 (6 bases). The TCR was taken from a woman in her thirties or forties who had recovered from COVID-19. The sequenced sample consisted of peripheral blood. CDR3 loop: CASSLAAGLRGGTDTQYF. The CDR3 DNA sequence: TGTGCCAGCAGCTTAGCTGCGGGGCTCCGGGGCGGCACAGATACGCAGTATTTT.